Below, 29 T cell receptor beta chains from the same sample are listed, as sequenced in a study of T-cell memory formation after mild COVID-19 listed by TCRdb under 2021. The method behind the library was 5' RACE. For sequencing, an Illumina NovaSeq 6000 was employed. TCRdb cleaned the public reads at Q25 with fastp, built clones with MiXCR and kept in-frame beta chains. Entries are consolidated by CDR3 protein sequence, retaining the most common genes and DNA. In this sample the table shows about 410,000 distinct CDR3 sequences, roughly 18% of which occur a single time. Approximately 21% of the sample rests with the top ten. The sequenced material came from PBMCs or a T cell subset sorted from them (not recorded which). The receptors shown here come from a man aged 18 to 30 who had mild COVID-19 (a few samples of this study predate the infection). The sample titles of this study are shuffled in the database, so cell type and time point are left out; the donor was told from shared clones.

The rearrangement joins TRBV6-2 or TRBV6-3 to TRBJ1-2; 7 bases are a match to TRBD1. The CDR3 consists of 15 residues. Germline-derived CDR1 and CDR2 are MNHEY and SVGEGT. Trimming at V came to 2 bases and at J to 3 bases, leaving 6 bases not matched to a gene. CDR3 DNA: TGTGCCAGCAGTTACCCAGGGACAGCCGACTATGGCTACACCTTC. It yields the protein CASSYPGTADYGYTF.

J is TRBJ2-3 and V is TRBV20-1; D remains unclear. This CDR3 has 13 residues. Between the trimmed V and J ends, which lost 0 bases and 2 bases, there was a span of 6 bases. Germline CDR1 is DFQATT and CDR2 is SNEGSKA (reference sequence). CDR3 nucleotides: TGCAGTGCTAGAGATCCTATCACAGATACGCAGTATTTT. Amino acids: CSARDPITDTQYF.

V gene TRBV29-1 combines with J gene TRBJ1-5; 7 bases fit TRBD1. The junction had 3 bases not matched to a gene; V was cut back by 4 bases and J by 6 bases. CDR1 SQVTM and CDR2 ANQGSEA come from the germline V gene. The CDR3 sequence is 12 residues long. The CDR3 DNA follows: TGCAGCGTTGGACAGGGAGGTCAGCCCCAGCATTTT. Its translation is CSVGQGGQPQHF.

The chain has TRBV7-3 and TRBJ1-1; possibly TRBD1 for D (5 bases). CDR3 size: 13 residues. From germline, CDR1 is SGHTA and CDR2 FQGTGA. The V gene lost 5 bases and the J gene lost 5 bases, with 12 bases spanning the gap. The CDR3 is CASSGGEGTEAFF. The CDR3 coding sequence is TGTGCCAGCAGCGGGGGTGAAGGTACTGAAGCTTTCTTT.

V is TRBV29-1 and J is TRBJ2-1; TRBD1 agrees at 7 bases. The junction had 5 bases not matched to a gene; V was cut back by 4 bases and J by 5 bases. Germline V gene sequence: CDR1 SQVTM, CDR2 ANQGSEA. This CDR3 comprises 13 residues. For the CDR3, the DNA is TGCAGCGTTGCCGGACAGGTAAACAATGAGCAGTTCTTC. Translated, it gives CSVAGQVNNEQFF.

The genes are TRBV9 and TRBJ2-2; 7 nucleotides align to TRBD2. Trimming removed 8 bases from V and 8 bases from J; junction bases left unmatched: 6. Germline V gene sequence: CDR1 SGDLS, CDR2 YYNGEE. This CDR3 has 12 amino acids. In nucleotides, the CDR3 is TGTGCCAGTGCTGCGGGAGTGGGGGAGCTGTTTTTT. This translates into CASAAGVGELFF.

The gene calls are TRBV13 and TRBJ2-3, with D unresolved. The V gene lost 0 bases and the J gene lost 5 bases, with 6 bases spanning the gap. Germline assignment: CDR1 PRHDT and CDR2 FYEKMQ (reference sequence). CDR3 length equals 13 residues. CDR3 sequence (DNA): TGTGCCAGCAGCTTAGGCACGATAGATACGCAGTATTTT. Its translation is CASSLGTIDTQYF.

CDR3 coding DNA: TGCAGTGCTAGAGCATTGACAGGTTATAATGAAAAACTGTTTTTT. Its protein is CSARALTGYNEKLFF. The chain combines TRBV20-1 with TRBJ1-4; a possible D gene is TRBD1 (6 bases). This CDR3 contains 15 residues. Germline V lookup: CDR1 DFQATT, CDR2 SNEGSKA (reference sequence). V was pared by 1 base and J by 4 bases, with 13 bases between.

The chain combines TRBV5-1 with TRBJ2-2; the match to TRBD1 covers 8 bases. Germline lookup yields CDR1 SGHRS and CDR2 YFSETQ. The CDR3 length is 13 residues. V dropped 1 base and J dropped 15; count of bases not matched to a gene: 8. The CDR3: CASSLFPDREMFF. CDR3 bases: TGCGCCAGCAGCTTGTTTCCGGACAGGGAAATGTTTTTT.

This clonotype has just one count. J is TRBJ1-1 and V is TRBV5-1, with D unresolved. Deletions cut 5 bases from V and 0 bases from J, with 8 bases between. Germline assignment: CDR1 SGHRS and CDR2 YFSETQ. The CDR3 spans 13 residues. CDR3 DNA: TGCGCCAGCAGGTACAGCATGAACACTGAAGCTTTCTTT. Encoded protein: CASRYSMNTEAFF.

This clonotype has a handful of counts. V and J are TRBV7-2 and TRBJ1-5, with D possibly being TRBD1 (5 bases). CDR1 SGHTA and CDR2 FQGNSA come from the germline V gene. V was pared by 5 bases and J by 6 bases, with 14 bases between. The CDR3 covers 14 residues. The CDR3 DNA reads TGTGCCAGCAGCCCAGCGGGGGGAGTTCAGCCCCAGCATTTT. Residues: CASSPAGGVQPQHF.

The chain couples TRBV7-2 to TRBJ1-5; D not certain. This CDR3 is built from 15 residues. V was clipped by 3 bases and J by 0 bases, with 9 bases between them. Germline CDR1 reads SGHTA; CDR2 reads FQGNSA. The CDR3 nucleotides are TGTGCCAGCAGCTTCGCCACGTATAGCAATCAGCCCCAGCATTTT. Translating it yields CASSFATYSNQPQHF.

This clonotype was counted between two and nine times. CDR3 DNA: TGTGCCAGTAGTGACAGGGTGGGAGCCTACGAGCAGTACTTC. Translated, it gives CASSDRVGAYEQYF. This chain joins TRBV19 and TRBJ2-7; the match to TRBD1 covers 7 bases. J lost 2 bases, V lost 5 bases, and 6 bases had no gene match. This CDR3 spans 14 amino acids. The germline V gene encodes CDR1 LNHDA and CDR2 SQIVND (reference sequence).

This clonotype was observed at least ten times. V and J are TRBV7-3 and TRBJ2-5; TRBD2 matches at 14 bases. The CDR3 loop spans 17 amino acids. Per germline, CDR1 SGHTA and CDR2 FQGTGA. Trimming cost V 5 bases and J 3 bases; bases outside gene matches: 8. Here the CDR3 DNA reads TGTGCCAGCAGCCTCGGGACTAGCGGGGGAGCTGAAGAGACCCAGTACTTC. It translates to CASSLGTSGGAEETQYF.

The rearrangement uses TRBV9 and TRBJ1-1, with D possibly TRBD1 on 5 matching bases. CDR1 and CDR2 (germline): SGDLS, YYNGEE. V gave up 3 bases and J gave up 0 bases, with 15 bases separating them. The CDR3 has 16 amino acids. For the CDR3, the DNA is TGTGCCAGCAGCGGTGGGGGTCTGGCCATGAACACTGAAGCTTTCTTT. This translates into CASSGGGLAMNTEAFF.

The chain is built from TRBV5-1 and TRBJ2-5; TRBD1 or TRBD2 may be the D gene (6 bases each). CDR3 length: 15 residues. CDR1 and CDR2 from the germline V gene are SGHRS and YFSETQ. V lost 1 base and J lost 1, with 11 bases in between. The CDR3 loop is CASSLFPGAQETQYF. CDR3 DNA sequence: TGCGCCAGCAGCTTGTTTCCGGGGGCCCAAGAGACCCAGTACTTC.

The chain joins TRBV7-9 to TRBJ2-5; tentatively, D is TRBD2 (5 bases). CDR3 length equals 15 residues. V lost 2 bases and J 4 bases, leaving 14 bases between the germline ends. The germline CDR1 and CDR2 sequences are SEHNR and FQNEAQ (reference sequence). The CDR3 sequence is CASSLRTQLGETQYF. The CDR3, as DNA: TGTGCCAGCAGCTTAAGGACTCAGCTGGGAGAGACCCAGTACTTC.

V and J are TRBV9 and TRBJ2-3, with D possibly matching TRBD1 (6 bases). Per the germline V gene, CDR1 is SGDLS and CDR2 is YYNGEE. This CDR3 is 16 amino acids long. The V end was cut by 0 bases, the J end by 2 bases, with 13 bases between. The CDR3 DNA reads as TGTGCCAGCAGCGTAGGAGGGGGTACAACCACAGATACGCAGTATTTT. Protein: CASSVGGGTTTDTQYF.

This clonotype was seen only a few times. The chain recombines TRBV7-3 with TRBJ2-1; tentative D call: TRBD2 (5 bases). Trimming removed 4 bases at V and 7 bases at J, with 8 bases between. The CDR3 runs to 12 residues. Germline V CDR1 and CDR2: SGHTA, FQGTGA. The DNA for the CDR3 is TGTGCCAGCAGCTACGGGGAGAATGAGCAGTTCTTC. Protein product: CASSYGENEQFF. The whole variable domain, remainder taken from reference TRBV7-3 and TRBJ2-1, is GAGVSQTPSNKVTEKGKYVELRCDPISGHTALYWYRQSLGQGPEFLIYFQGTGAADDSGLPNDRFFAVRPEGSVSTLKIQRTERGDSAVYLCASSYGENEQFFGPGTRLTVL.

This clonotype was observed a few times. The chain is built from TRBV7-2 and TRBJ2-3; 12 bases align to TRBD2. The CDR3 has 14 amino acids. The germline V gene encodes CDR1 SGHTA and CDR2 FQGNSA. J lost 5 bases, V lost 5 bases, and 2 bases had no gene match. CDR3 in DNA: TGTGCCAGCAGCCCGACTAGCGGGAGAGATACGCAGTATTTT. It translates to CASSPTSGRDTQYF.

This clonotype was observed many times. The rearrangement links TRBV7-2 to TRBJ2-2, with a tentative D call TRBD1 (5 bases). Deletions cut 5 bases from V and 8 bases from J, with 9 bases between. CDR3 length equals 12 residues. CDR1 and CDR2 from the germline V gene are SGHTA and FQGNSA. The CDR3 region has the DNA TGTGCCAGCAGCCGCCACAGGGGGGAGCTGTTTTTT. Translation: CASSRHRGELFF.

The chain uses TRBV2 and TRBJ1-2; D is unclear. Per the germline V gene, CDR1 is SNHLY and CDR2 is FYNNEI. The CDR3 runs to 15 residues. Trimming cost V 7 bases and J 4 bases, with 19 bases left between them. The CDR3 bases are TGTGCCAGCACTTTTCAAGCAGGTCCTCTCTATGGCTACACCTTC. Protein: CASTFQAGPLYGYTF.

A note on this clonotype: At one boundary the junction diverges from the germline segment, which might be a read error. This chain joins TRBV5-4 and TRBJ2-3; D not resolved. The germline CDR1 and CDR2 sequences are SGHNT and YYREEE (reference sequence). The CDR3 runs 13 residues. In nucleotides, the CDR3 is TGTGCCAGCAGCGGCAGTACGAGAGATACGAAGTATTTT. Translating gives CASSGSTRDTKYF.

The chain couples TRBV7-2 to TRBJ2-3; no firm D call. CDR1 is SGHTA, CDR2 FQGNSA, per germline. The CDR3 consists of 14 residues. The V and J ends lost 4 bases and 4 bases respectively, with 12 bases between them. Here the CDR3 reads CASSSPYVADTQYF. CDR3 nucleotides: TGTGCCAGCAGCTCTCCTTACGTGGCAGATACGCAGTATTTT.

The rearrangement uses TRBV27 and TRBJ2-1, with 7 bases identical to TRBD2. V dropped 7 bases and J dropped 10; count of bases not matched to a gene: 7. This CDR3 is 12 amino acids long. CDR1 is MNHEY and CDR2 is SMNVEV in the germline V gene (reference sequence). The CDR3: CASTEGGREQFF. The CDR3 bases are TGTGCCAGCACGGAGGGAGGGCGGGAGCAGTTCTTC.

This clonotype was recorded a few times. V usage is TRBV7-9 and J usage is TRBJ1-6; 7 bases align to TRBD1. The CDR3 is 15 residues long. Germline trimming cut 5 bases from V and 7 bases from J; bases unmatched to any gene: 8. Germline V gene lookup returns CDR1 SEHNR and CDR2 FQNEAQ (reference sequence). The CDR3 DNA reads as TGTGCCAGCAGCCCAGGGGGGGGCGAGAATTCACCCCTCCACTTT. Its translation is CASSPGGGENSPLHF.

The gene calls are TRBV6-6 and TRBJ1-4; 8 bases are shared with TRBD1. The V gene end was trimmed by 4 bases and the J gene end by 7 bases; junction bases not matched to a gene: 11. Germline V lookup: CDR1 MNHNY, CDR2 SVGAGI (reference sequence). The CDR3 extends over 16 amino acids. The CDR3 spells CASSSIDRGGGEKLFF. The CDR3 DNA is TGTGCCAGCAGTTCCATCGACAGGGGAGGGGGTGAAAAACTGTTTTTT.

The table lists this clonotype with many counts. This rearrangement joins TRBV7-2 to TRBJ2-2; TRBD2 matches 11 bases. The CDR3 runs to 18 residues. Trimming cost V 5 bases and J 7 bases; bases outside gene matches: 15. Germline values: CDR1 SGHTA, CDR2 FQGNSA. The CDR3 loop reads CASSLRDLAGGLIGELFF. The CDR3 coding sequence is TGTGCCAGCAGCCTCCGCGATTTAGCGGGGGGGCTAATCGGGGAGCTGTTTTTT. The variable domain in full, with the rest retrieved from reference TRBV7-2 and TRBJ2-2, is GAGVSQSPSNKVTEKGKDVELRCDPISGHTALYWYRQSLGQGLEFLIYFQGNSAPDKSGLPSDRFSAERTGGSVSTLTIQRTQQEDSAVYLCASSLRDLAGGLIGELFFGEGSRLTVL.

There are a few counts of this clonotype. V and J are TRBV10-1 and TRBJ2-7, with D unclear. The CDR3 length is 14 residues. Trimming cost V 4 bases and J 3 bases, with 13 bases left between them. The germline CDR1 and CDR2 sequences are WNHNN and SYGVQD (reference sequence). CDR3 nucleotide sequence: TGCGCCAGCAGTGCGGGTGGCCGAGGCTACGAGCAGTACTTC. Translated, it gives CASSAGGRGYEQYF.